A single sample gave rise to the 19 T cell receptor beta chains below, sequenced in a study of OX40 agonist ivuxolimab in advanced cancers. Profiled with immunoSEQ multiplex PCR; TCRdb holds only in-frame clones, not every one. The table has tens of thousands of clones, 85% to 90% seen once. The sequenced sample was CD4+ or CD8+ T cells sorted from blood, obtained in a trial of the OX40 agonist ivuxolimab. Source of these receptors: an adult with an advanced solid tumor such as melanoma, head and neck, liver or kidney cancer.

V is TRBV9 and J is TRBJ2-1; TRBD1 matches at 10 bases. Unmatched junction bases numbered 13, after V lost 5 bases and J lost 8 bases. This CDR3 has 16 residues. Germline assignment: CDR1 SGDLS and CDR2 YYNGEE. The CDR3 bases are TGTGCCAGCAGAGCCAAGGGGGACAGGGGAGTGGATGAGCAGTTCTTC. It translates to CASRAKGDRGVDEQFF.

The J gene is TRBJ1-1, the V gene TRBV6-6; 11 nucleotides match TRBD1. Germline V gives CDR1 MNHNY, CDR2 SVGAGI (reference sequence). The CDR3 sequence is 14 residues long. V shed 8 bases, J shed 4 bases, and the junction held 6 bases outside the gene matches. The CDR3 coding sequence is TGTGCCAGCGGACAGGGGGCGGGGGGCACTGAAGCTTTCTTT. Its translation is CASGQGAGGTEAFF.

The chain employs TRBV4-1 and TRBJ2-2, with TRBD1 as a possible D gene (6 bases). V was cut by 4 bases and J by 3 bases, with 15 bases left in between. Germline V gene sequence: CDR1 MGHRA, CDR2 YSYEKL. This CDR3 spans 16 amino acids. For the CDR3, the DNA is TGCGCCAGCAGCCTCCGGACAGAGGATCACACCGGGGAGCTGTTTTTT. Protein product: CASSLRTEDHTGELFF.

The chain combines TRBV28 with TRBJ1-6; the D gene is possibly TRBD1 (6 bases). The CDR3 totals 15 residues. CDR1 and CDR2 (germline): MDHEN, SYDVKM. Deletions cut 6 bases from V and 7 bases from J, with 16 bases between. CDR3 in amino acids: CASSVFYRENSPLHF. CDR3 sequence (DNA): TGTGCCAGCAGCGTCTTCTACAGGGAGAATTCACCCCTCCACTTT. Full variable domain (remainder filled in from reference TRBV28 and TRBJ1-6): DVKVTQSSRYLVKRTGEKVFLECVQDMDHENMFWYRQDPGLGLRLIYFSYDVKMKEKGDIPEGYSVSREKKERFSLILESASTNQTSMYLCASSVFYRENSPLHFGNGTRLTVT.

The V and J genes are TRBV4-1 and TRBJ2-1; possibly TRBD1 for D (5 bases). CDR3 length equals 13 residues. Germline V CDR1 and CDR2: MGHRA, YSYEKL. The V end was cut by 4 bases, the J end by 5 bases, with 9 bases between. The CDR3, as DNA: TGCGCCAGCAGCCGGACACAGGACAATGAGCAGTTCTTC. Its protein product is CASSRTQDNEQFF.

The V call is TRBV5-4, the J call TRBJ2-7; D is unresolved. V was trimmed by 0 bases and J by 5 bases, leaving 9 bases between them. Germline values: CDR1 SGHNT, CDR2 YYREEE (reference sequence). CDR3 length: 13 amino acids. The CDR3 spells CASSLAGFHEQYF. In DNA form, the CDR3 reads TGTGCCAGCAGCTTGGCTGGGTTTCACGAGCAGTACTTC.

This rearrangement joins TRBV5-1 to TRBJ2-5, with TRBD2 matching 14 bases. Germline V gene data show CDR1 as SGHRS and CDR2 as YFSETQ. The junction had 6 bases not matched to a gene; V was cut back by 4 bases and J by 4 bases. This CDR3 has 16 residues. CDR3 sequence reads: CASSPRGTSGGETQYF. CDR3 DNA sequence: TGCGCCAGCAGCCCACGCGGGACTAGCGGGGGAGAGACCCAGTACTTC.

The rearrangement links TRBV10-2 to TRBJ2-3, with D possibly TRBD1 on 6 matching bases. The germline V gene encodes CDR1 WSHSY and CDR2 SAAADI. The CDR3 sequence is 14 residues long. Trimming took off 4 bases at V and 6 bases at J, with 14 bases between the two ends. The CDR3 DNA sequence: TGCGCCAGCAGTGGTGGGGACATAAGGGATACGCAGTATTTT. It specifies CASSGGDIRDTQYF.

This clone was seen only once. The chain recombines TRBV28 with TRBJ1-4, with 9 bases fitting TRBD1. There are 15 residues in the CDR3. With V trimmed by 7 bases and J by 3 bases, 6 bases remained unmatched. Looked up from germline, CDR1 is MDHEN and CDR2 is SYDVKM. As DNA, the CDR3 is TGTGCCAGCACCACTTGGACAGGGGCTAATGAAAAACTGTTTTTT. Translating gives CASTTWTGANEKLFF.

This sequence joins TRBV11-2 and TRBJ1-1; D gene ambiguous. Germline CDR1 reads SGHAT; CDR2 reads FQNNGV. The V end lost 4 bases, the J end lost 0 bases, and 12 bases lay between the germline ends. This CDR3 is built from 15 residues. This CDR3 reads CASSSRTLMNTEAFF. CDR3 DNA sequence: TGTGCCAGCAGCTCCCGGACTCTCATGAACACTGAAGCTTTCTTT.

The CDR3 DNA reads TGCGCCAGCAGCCAAGAATATCCACGAGATCAGCCCCAGCATTTT. Translating it yields CASSQEYPRDQPQHF. The gene calls are TRBV4-1 and TRBJ1-5; D remains ambiguous. V was cut by 0 bases and J by 5 bases, with 11 bases left in between. Germline V gene sequence: CDR1 MGHRA, CDR2 YSYEKL. The CDR3 has 15 residues.

J is TRBJ2-7 and V is TRBV19, with D hard to call. The CDR3 spans 14 residues. The V end was cut by 1 base, the J end by 3 bases, with 10 bases between. Germline CDR1 and CDR2: LNHDA and SQIVND (reference sequence). CDR3 sequence (DNA): TGTGCCAGTAGTATAGTGAGTCGAGACTACGAGCAGTACTTC. It encodes CASSIVSRDYEQYF.

This chain joins TRBV10-3 and TRBJ1-2, with TRBD1 as a possible D gene (5 bases). This CDR3 is 11 amino acids long. V was clipped by 6 bases and J by 8 bases, with 10 bases between them. Germline assignment: CDR1 ENHRY and CDR2 SYGVKD. CDR3 region: CAIRTARGYTF. CDR3 DNA sequence: TGTGCCATCAGGACAGCGAGGGGCTACACCTTC.

The chain employs TRBV4-1 and TRBJ2-1, with 13 bases that match TRBD2. The trim removed 4 bases at V and 8 bases at J, leaving 5 bases unmatched. Germline CDR1 is MGHRA and CDR2 is YSYEKL. The CDR3 spans 15 residues. CDR3 sequence (DNA): TGCGCCAGCAGCCTAAGGACTAGCGGGAGCTATGAGCAGTTCTTC. Translated: CASSLRTSGSYEQFF.

V is TRBV6-6 and J is TRBJ1-5; D is ambiguous. There are 15 residues in the CDR3. Germline V gene sequence: CDR1 MNHNY, CDR2 SVGAGI (reference sequence). Trimming shortened V by 7 bases and J by 0 bases, and 13 bases separated the two germline ends. The CDR3: CASNKDVYSNQPQHF. CDR3 nucleotide sequence: TGTGCCAGCAATAAGGACGTTTATAGCAATCAGCCCCAGCATTTT.

This clone occurred many times. The chain carries TRBV5-1 and TRBJ2-7; TRBD2 aligns across 10 bases. Germline assignment: CDR1 SGHRS and CDR2 YFSETQ. The CDR3 is 17 residues long. Trimming removed 3 bases from V and 3 bases from J; junction bases left unmatched: 12. Here the CDR3 reads CASSSLTSGAPFYEQYF. For the CDR3, the DNA is TGCGCCAGCAGCTCCCTAACTAGCGGGGCCCCCTTCTACGAGCAGTACTTC.

V is TRBV27 and J is TRBJ2-7, with D perhaps matching TRBD1 (6 bases). Trimming pared 3 bases from V and 2 bases from J, leaving 11 bases between. The V gene's germline CDR1 is MNHEY and CDR2 SMNVEV (reference sequence). The CDR3 runs to 14 residues. CDR3 residues: CASSFGQNTYEQYF. The CDR3 region has the DNA TGTGCCAGCAGTTTCGGACAGAACACCTACGAGCAGTACTTC.

The V call is TRBV7-3, the J call TRBJ1-5; D not certain. With 3 bases removed from V and 4 bases from J, the gap between germline ends came to 7 bases. CDR1 and CDR2 (germline): SGHTA, FQGTGA. CDR3 length: 13 amino acids. CDR3: CASSFGPNQPQHF. The DNA for the CDR3 is TGTGCCAGCAGCTTCGGCCCAAATCAGCCCCAGCATTTT.

This clone occurred once. The J gene is TRBJ1-1, the V gene TRBV7-8; the D gene is possibly TRBD1 (5 bases). CDR1 and CDR2 (germline): SGHVS, FQNEAQ. CDR3 length: 15 amino acids. Trimming removed 5 bases at V and 2 bases at J, with 15 bases between. CDR3 protein: CASSRLGDLNTEAFF. The CDR3 nucleotides read TGTGCCAGCAGCCGTCTGGGGGACTTAAACACTGAAGCTTTCTTT.